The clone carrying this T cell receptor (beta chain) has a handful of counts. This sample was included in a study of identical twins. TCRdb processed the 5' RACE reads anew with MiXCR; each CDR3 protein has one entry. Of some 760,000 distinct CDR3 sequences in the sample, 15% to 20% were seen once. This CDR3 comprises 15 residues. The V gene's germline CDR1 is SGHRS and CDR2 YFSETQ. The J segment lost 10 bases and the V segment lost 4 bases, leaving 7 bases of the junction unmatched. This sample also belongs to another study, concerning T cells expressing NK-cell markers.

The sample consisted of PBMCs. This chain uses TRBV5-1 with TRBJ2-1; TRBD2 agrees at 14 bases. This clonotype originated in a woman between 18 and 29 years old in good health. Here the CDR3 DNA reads TGCGCCAGCAGCCCTGGACTAGCGGGAGGTTGGGAGCAGTTCTTC. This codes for CASSPGLAGGWEQFF.